Given below is one T cell receptor (beta chain) in context. What it binds is unknown. The sample belongs to a study of graft-versus-host responses after intestinal transplantation. Study overall: Recipients obtained multivisceral, liver-intestinal, or isolated intestinal transplants. Every transplant recipient was induced with anti-thymocyte globulin, then maintained on tacrolimus and steroids for two to three years. The study, taken as a whole, reports: Circulating GvH clones peaking coincided with falling HvG clones soon after transplant. Detected in recipient marrow were GvH clones, some of which were first observed in ileum or blood.

This table comes from immunoSEQ multiplex PCR, and its TCRdb copy is limited to in-frame clones, with some not included. The sample shows about 19,000 clones, approximately 86% of them seen only once. The CDR3 runs to 16 residues. Trimming pared 0 bases from V and 0 bases from J, leaving 12 bases between. The germline V gene encodes CDR1 SGHRS and CDR2 YFSETQ. The sequenced sample was PBMCs, obtained about 240 days after intestinal transplant. This TCR came from a human patient who received an intestinal transplant, so some T cells may come from the graft donor. V is TRBV5-1 and J is TRBJ2-5; D might be TRBD2 (5 bases). The DNA for the CDR3 is TGCGCCAGCAGCTTGGACCTACCGGGGTACCAAGAGACCCAGTACTTC. It encodes CASSLDLPGYQETQYF.